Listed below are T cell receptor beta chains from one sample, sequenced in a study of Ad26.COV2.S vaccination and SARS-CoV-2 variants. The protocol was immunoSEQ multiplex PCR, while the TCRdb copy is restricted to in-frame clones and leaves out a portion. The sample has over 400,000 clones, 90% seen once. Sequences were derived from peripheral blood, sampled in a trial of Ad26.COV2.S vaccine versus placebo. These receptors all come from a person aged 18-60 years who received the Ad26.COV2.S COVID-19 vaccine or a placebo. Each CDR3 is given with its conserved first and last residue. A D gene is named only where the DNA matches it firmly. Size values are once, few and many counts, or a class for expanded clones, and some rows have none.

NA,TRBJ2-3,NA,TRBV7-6,CAIRKADTQYF,TGTGCCATCAGAAAGGCAGATACGCAGTATTTT
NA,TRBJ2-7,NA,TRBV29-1,CSVEEAATSYEQYF,TGCAGCGTTGAAGAAGCGGCCACCTCCTACGAGCAGTACTTC
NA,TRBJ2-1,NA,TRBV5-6,CASSLDNSEQFF,TGTGCCAGCAGCTTGGATAACAGCGAGCAGTTCTTC
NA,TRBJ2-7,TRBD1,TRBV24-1,CATSDHAPGTGGYEQYF,TGTGCCACCAGTGATCATGCCCCTGGGACAGGGGGTTACGAGCAGTACTTC
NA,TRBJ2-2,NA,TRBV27,CASSLAHTNTGELFF,TGTGCCAGCAGTTTGGCACACACGAACACCGGGGAGCTGTTTTTT
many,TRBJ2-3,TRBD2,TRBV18,CASSPGTRIPTDTQYF,TGTGCCAGCTCACCCGGGACTAGAATTCCTACAGATACGCAGTATTTT
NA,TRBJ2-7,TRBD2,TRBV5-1,CASSFRAGAPLEQYF,TGCGCCAGCAGCTTTAGAGCGGGAGCACCCCTCGAGCAGTACTTC
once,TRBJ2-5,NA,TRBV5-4,CASSPARRETQYF,TGTGCCAGCAGCCCCGCTAGAAGGGAGACCCAGTACTTC
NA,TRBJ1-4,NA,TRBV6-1,CASSEGGGAWEKLFF,TGTGCCAGCAGTGAAGGGGGAGGGGCTTGGGAAAAACTGTTTTTT
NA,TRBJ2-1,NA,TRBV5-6,CASSLDLGRLGNEQFF,TGTGCCAGCAGCTTGGACTTAGGCAGGCTAGGCAATGAGCAGTTCTTC
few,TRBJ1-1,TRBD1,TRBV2,CASSEQGVPEAFF,TGTGCCAGCAGTGAGCAGGGGGTCCCTGAAGCTTTCTTT
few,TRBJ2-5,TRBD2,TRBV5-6,CASSLAVAGPPGETQYF,TGTGCCAGCAGCTTGGCGGTAGCGGGGCCCCCAGGAGAGACCCAGTACTTC
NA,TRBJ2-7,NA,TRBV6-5,CASSLADPYEQYF,TGTGCCAGCAGTCTTGCGGACCCCTACGAGCAGTACTTC
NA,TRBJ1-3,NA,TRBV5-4,CASSLDTYSGNTIYF,TGTGCCAGCAGCTTGGACACGTACTCTGGAAACACCATATATTTT
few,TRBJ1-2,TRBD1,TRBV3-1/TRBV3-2,CASSQERDRPNYGYTF,TGTGCCAGCAGCCAAGAACGGGACAGACCTAACTATGGCTACACCTTC
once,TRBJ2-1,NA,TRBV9,CASSVSGADYNEQFF,TGTGCCAGCAGCGTATCAGGGGCTGACTACAATGAGCAGTTCTTC
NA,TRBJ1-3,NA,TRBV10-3,CAISVTSGLRGNTIYF,TGTGCCATCAGTGTGACTTCGGGCCTCAGGGGAAACACCATATATTTT
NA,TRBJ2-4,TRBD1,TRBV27,CASSSGTGAKNIQYF,TGTGCCAGCAGCTCCGGGACAGGGGCCAAAAACATTCAGTACTTC
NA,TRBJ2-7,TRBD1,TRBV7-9,CASRDRYYEQYF,TGTGCCAGCCGGGACAGGTACTACGAGCAGTACTTC
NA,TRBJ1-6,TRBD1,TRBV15,CATSIGTGEASPLHF,TGTGCCACCAGCATTGGGACAGGGGAGGCATCACCCCTCCACTTT
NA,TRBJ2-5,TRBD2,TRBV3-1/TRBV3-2,CASSQDMQLAGETQYF,TGTGCCAGCAGCCAAGATATGCAGCTAGCGGGAGAGACCCAGTACTTC
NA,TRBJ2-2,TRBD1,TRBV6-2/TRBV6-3,CASSPRTGGGPGELFF,TGTGCCAGCAGTCCACGGACAGGGGGAGGACCCGGGGAGCTGTTTTTT
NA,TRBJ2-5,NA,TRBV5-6,CASSYPGMETQYF,TGTGCCAGCAGCTATCCGGGCATGGAGACCCAGTACTTC
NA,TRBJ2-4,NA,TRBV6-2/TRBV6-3,CASSYGGYEAKNIQYF,TGTGCCAGCAGTTATGGGGGCTACGAGGCCAAAAACATTCAGTACTTC
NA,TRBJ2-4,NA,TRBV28,CASSFSTGTLAKNIQYF,TGTGCCAGCAGTTTCTCGACAGGCACACTAGCCAAAAACATTCAGTACTTC
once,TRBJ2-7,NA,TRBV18,CASSPPGLPSVDEQYF,TGTGCCAGCTCCCCACCGGGCCTACCATCAGTCGACGAGCAGTACTTC